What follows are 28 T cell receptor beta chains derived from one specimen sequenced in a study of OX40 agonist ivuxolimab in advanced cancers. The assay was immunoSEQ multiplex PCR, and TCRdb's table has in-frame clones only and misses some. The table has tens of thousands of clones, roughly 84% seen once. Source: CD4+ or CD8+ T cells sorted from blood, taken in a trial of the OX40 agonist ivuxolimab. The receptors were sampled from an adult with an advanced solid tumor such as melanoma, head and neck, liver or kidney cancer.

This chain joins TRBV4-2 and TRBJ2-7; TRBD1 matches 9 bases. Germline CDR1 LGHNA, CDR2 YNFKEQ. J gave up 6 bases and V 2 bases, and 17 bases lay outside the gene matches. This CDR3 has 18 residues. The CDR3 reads CASSQSEPRGQGQVEQYF. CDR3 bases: TGTGCCAGCAGCCAATCCGAACCCCGGGGACAGGGACAGGTCGAGCAGTACTTC.

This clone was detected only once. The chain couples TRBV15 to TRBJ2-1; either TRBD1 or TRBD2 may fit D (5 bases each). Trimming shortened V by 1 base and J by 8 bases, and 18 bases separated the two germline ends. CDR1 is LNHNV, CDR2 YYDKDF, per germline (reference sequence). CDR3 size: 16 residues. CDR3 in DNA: TGTGCCACCAGCAGAGGAGCGAGGGGTGTGTTCGATGAGCAGTTCTTC. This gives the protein CATSRGARGVFDEQFF.

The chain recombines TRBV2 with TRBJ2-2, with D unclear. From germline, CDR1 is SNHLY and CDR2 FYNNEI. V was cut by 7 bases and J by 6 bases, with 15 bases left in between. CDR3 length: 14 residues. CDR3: CASNPALSSGELFF. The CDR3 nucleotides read TGTGCCAGCAACCCAGCGCTAAGCTCCGGGGAGCTGTTTTTT.

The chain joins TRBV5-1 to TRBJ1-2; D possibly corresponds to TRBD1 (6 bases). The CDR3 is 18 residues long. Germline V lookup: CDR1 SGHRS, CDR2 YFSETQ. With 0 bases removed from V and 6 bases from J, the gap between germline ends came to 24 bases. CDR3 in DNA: TGCGCCAGCAGCTTGGACCCCGCGGGGGCGAATTCAATAAATGGCTACACCTTC. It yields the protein CASSLDPAGANSINGYTF.

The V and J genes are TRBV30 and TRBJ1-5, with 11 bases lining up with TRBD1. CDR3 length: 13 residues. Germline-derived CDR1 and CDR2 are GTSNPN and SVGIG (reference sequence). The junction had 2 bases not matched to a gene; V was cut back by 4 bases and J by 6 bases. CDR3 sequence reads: CAWTGTGGQPQHF. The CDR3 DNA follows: TGTGCCTGGACCGGGACAGGGGGTCAGCCCCAGCATTTT.

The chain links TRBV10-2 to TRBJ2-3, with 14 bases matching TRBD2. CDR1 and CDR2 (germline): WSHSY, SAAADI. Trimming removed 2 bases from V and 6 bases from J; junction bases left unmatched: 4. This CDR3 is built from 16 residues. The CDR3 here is CASSEPGLAGVDTQYF. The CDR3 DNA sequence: TGCGCCAGCAGTGAGCCGGGACTAGCGGGGGTGGATACGCAGTATTTT.

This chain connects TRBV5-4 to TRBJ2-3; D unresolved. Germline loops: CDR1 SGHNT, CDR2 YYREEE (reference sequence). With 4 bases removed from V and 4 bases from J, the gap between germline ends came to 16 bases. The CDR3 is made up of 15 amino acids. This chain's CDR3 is CASSQARDSPDTQYF. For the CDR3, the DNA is TGTGCCAGCAGCCAAGCTCGCGACTCCCCAGATACGCAGTATTTT. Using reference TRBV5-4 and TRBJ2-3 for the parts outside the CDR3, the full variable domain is ETGVTQSPTHLIKTRGQQVTLRCSSQSGHNTVSWYQQALGQGPQFIFQYYREEENGRGNFPPRFSGLQFPNYSSELNVNALELDDSALYLCASSQARDSPDTQYFGPGTRLTVL.

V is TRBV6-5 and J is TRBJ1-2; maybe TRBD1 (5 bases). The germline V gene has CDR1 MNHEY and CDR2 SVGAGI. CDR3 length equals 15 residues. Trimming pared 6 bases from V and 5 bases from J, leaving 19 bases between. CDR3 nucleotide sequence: TGTGCCAGCAGATCTCTCCGGGGCTCTGAATATGGCTACACCTTC. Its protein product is CASRSLRGSEYGYTF.

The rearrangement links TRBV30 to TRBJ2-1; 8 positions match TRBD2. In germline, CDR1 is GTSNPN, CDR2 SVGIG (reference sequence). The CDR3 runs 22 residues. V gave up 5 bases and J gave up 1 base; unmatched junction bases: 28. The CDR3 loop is CAWGTDLWGERTAGASYNEQFF. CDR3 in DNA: TGTGCCTGGGGTACCGACCTTTGGGGGGAGCGCACAGCGGGAGCATCCTACAATGAGCAGTTCTTC.

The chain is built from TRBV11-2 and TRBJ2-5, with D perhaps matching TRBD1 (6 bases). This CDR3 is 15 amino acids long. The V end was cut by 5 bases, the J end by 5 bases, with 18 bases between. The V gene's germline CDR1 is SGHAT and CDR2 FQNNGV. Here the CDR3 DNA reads TGTGCCAGCAGCCCCGGCGACCTAAGGGGGGAGACCCAGTACTTC. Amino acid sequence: CASSPGDLRGETQYF.

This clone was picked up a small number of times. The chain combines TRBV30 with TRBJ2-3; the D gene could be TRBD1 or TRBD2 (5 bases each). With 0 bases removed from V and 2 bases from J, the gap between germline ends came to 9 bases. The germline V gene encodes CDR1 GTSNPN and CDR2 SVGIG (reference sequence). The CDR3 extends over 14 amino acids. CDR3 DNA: TGTGCCTGGAGTGTACGGGGCTTCACAGATACGCAGTATTTT. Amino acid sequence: CAWSVRGFTDTQYF.

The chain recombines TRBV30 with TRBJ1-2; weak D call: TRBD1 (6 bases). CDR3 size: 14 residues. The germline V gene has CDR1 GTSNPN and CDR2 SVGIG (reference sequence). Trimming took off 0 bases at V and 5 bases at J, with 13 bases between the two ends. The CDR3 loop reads CAWSVGGAGYGYTF. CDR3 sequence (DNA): TGTGCCTGGAGTGTCGGGGGGGCGGGGTATGGCTACACCTTC.

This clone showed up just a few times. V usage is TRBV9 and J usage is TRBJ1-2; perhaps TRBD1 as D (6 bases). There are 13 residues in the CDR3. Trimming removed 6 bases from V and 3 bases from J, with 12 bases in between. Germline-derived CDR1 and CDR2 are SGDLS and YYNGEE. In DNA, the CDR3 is TGTGCCAGCAACAAGGACAGTGACTATGGCTACACCTTC. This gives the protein CASNKDSDYGYTF. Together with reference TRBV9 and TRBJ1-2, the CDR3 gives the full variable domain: DSGVTQTPKHLITATGQRVTLRCSPRSGDLSVYWYQQSLDQGLQFLIQYYNGEERAKGNILERFSAQQFPDLHSELNLSSLELGDSALYFCASNKDSDYGYTFGSGTRLTVV.

The CDR3 region has the DNA TGCAGCGTTGACCGCGGGGGGGCAGCAGATACGCAGTATTTT. Translation gives CSVDRGGAADTQYF. The chain combines TRBV29-1 with TRBJ2-3, with 9 bases matching TRBD2. Looked up from germline, CDR1 is SQVTM and CDR2 is ANQGSEA. The length of the CDR3 is 14 residues. The trim removed 3 bases at V and 4 bases at J, leaving 5 bases unmatched.

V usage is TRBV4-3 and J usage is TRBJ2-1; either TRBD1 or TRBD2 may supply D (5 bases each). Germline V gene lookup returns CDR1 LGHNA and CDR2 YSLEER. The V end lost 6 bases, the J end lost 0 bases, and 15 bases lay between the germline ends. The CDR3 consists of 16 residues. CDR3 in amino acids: CASSRGGGDSYNEQFF. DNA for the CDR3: TGCGCCAGCAGTCGTGGGGGTGGGGACTCCTACAATGAGCAGTTCTTC.

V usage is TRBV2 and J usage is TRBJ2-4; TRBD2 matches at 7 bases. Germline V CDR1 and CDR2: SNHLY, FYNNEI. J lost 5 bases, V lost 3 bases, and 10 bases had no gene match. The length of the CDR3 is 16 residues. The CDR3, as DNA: TGTGCCAGCAGTGATAGGCTTCTAGCGGTCCAAAACATTCAGTACTTC. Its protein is CASSDRLLAVQNIQYF.

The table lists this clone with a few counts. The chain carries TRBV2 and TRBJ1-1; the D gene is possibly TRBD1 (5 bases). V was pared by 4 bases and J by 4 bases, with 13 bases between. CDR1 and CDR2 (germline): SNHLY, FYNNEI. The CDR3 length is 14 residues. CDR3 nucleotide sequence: TGTGCCAGCAGTGCGCAGGGCGAGGGCACTGAAGCTTTCTTT. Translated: CASSAQGEGTEAFF.

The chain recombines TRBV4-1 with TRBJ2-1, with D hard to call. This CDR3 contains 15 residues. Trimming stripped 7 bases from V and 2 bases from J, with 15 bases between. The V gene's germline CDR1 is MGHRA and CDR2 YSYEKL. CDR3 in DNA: TGCGCCAGCACAGAGGCTCCTACCACCTACAATGAGCAGTTCTTC. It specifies CASTEAPTTYNEQFF.

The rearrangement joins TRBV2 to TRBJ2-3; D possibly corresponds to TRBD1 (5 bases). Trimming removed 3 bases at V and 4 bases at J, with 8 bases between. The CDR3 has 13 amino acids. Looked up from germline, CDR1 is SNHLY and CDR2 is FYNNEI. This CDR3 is CASSDKGPDTQYF. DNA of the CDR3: TGTGCCAGCAGTGACAAGGGGCCAGATACGCAGTATTTT. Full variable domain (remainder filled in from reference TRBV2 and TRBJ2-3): EPEVTQTPSHQVTQMGQEVILRCVPISNHLYFYWYRQILGQKVEFLVSFYNNEISEKSEIFDDQFSVERPDGSNFTLKIRSTKLEDSAMYFCASSDKGPDTQYFGPGTRLTVL.

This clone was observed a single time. The CDR3 is CAWSVQGAYGYTF. CDR3 sequence (DNA): TGTGCCTGGAGTGTACAGGGGGCGTATGGCTACACCTTC. The V and J genes are TRBV30 and TRBJ1-2; TRBD1 matches 9 bases. The CDR3 contains 13 residues. V was clipped by 0 bases and J by 5 bases; unmatched bases: 1. Per germline, CDR1 GTSNPN and CDR2 SVGIG (reference sequence).

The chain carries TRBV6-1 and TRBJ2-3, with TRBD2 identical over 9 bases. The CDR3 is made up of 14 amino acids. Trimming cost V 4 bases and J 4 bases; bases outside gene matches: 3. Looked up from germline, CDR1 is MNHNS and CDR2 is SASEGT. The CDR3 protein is CASSVRGGADTQYF. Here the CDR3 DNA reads TGTGCCAGCAGTGTGCGGGGGGGAGCAGATACGCAGTATTTT.

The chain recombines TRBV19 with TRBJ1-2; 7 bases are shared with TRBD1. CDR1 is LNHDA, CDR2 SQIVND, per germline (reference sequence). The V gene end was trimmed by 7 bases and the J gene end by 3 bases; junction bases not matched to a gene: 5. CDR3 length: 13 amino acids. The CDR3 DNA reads TGTGCCAGTAACGGACAGGCCCACTATGGCTACACCTTC. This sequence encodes CASNGQAHYGYTF.

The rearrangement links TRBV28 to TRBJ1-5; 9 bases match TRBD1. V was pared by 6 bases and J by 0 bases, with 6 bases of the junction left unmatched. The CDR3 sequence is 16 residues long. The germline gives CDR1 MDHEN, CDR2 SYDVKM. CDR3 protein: CASRTGTGFSNQPQHF. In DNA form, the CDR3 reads TGTGCCAGCAGAACCGGGACAGGGTTTAGCAATCAGCCCCAGCATTTT.

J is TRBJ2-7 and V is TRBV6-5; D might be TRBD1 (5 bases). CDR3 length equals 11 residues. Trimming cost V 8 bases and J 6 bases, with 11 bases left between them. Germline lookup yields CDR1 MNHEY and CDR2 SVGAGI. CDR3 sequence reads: CASSQGLEQYF. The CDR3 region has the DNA TGTGCCAGCTCTCAGGGCCTCGAGCAGTACTTC.

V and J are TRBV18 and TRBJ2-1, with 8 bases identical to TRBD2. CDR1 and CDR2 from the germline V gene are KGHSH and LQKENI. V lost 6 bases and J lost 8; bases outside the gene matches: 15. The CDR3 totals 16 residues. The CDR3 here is CASSPGGQGSIDEQFF. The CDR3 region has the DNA TGTGCCAGCTCCCCGGGAGGGCAGGGTTCGATTGATGAGCAGTTCTTC.

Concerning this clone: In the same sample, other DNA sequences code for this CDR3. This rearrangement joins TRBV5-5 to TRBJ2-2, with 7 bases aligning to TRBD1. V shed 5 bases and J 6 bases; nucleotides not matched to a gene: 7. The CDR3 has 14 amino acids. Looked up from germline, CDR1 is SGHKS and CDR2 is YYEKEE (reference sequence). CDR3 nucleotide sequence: TGTGCCAGCAGTCCTAAACAGGGGTCCGGGGAGCTGTTTTTT. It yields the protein CASSPKQGSGELFF.

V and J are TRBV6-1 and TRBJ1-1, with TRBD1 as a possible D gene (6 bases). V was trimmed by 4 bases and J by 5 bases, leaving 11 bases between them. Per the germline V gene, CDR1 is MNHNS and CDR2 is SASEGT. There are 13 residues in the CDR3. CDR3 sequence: CASSVGAQTEAFF. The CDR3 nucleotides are TGTGCCAGCAGTGTGGGGGCCCAAACTGAAGCTTTCTTT.

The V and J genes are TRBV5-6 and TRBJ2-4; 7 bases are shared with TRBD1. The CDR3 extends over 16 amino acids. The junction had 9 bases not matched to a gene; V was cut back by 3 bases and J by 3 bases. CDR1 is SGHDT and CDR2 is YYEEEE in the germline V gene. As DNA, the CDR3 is TGTGCCAGCAGCTCGACAGGGATCGACGACAAAAACATTCAGTACTTC. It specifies CASSSTGIDDKNIQYF.